Each of the 28 T cell receptor beta chains below was sequenced from the same sample in a study of shared clonotypes between healthy human individuals. Here immunoSEQ multiplex PCR was the method, and the copy in TCRdb shows in-frame clones only, minus some. This sample has more than 550,000 clones, with 92% found just once. CD8 cells classed as naive were CD45RO-negative and positively selected for CCR7, excluding terminally differentiated effector memory CD45RA+ cells. The sequenced sample consisted of naive CD8+ T cells sorted from blood. These receptor sequences come from a man younger than 40 in good health.

A note on this clone: This sample includes further DNA sequences coding for the same CDR3. This rearrangement joins TRBV28 to TRBJ2-3; D is uncertain. Trimming cost V 6 bases and J 2 bases, with 9 bases left between them. CDR3 length equals 13 residues. In germline, CDR1 is MDHEN, CDR2 SYDVKM. The CDR3 spells CASRPGLTDTQYF. The CDR3 region has the DNA TGTGCCAGCAGACCCGGTCTCACAGATACGCAGTATTTT.

CDR3 sequence reads: CASSQPGTAYEQYF. The CDR3 DNA follows: TGTGCCAGCAGTCAACCCGGGACAGCCTACGAGCAGTACTTC. The chain has TRBV6-6 and TRBJ2-7; 7 bases map to TRBD1. The V and J ends lost 5 bases and 2 bases, in that order; junction bases with no gene match: 6. The V gene's germline CDR1 is MNHNY and CDR2 SVGAGI (reference sequence). This CDR3 has 14 amino acids.

The rearrangement joins TRBV2 to TRBJ2-3; 8 nucleotides match TRBD2. This CDR3 is 14 amino acids long. CDR1 is SNHLY and CDR2 is FYNNEI in the germline V gene. The trim removed 4 bases at V and 6 bases at J, leaving 6 bases unmatched. The CDR3, as DNA: TGTGCCAGCAGTGGGGCGACTAGCGCTGATACGCAGTATTTT. It specifies CASSGATSADTQYF.

The rearrangement links TRBV30 to TRBJ2-1; 10 nucleotides line up with TRBD2. Trimming took 1 base from V and 8 from J; bases not matched to a gene: 8. Germline V gene lookup returns CDR1 GTSNPN and CDR2 SVGIG (reference sequence). CDR3 length: 15 amino acids. CDR3 bases: TGTGCCTGGAGTGCGGGACTAGCGCGAAACGATGAGCAGTTCTTC. Protein sequence: CAWSAGLARNDEQFF.

The chain is built from TRBV7-9 and TRBJ2-7; no reliable D call. This CDR3 is built from 11 residues. Germline CDR1 reads SEHNR; CDR2 reads FQNEAQ (reference sequence). Trimming stripped 5 bases from V and 2 bases from J, with 4 bases between. The CDR3 spells CASSAAYEQYF. DNA of the CDR3: TGTGCCAGCAGCGCCGCCTACGAGCAGTACTTC. Variable domain in full (rest from reference TRBV7-9 and TRBJ2-7): DTGVSQNPRHKITKRGQNVTFRCDPISEHNRLYWYRQTLGQGPEFLTYFQNEAQLEKSRLLSDRFSAERPKGSFSTLEIQRTEQGDSAMYLCASSAAYEQYFGPGTRLTVT.

This chain links TRBV14 with TRBJ2-3, with 10 bases matching TRBD2. The length of the CDR3 is 15 residues. CDR1 SGHDN and CDR2 FVKESK come from the germline V gene. V shed 1 base, J shed 6 bases, and the junction held 4 bases outside the gene matches. CDR3 sequence (DNA): TGTGCCAGCAGCCAAGGATCAGCGGGAGGGGATACGCAGTATTTT. Amino acid sequence: CASSQGSAGGDTQYF. Variable domain in full (rest from reference TRBV14 and TRBJ2-3): EAGVTQFPSHSVIEKGQTVTLRCDPISGHDNLYWYRRVMGKEIKFLLHFVKESKQDESGMPNNRFLAERTGGTYSTLKVQPAELEDSGVYFCASSQGSAGGDTQYFGPGTRLTVL.

The chain is built from TRBV10-2 and TRBJ1-2, with unresolved D. Trimming took off 0 bases at V and 2 bases at J, with 10 bases between the two ends. CDR1 is WSHSY, CDR2 SAAADI, per germline. The CDR3 runs to 15 residues. CDR3 protein: CASSESIQENYGYTF. CDR3 in DNA: TGCGCCAGCAGTGAGTCTATCCAAGAGAACTATGGCTACACCTTC.

The chain carries TRBV7-8 and TRBJ2-1; 8 bases fit TRBD1. V was clipped by 5 bases and J by 0 bases; unmatched bases: 3. The CDR3 has 15 residues. CDR1 SGHVS and CDR2 FQNEAQ come from the germline V gene. CDR3 protein: CASSHGQGSYNEQFF. CDR3 bases: TGTGCCAGCAGCCATGGACAGGGCTCCTACAATGAGCAGTTCTTC.

V and J are TRBV18 and TRBJ1-4; 10 bases fit TRBD1. The CDR3 is 15 residues long. The V gene end was trimmed by 2 bases and the J gene end by 8 bases; junction bases not matched to a gene: 5. The germline CDR1 and CDR2 sequences are KGHSH and LQKENI. The CDR3 DNA sequence: TGTGCCAGCTCACCAAGGGACAGGGGAGACGAAAAACTGTTTTTT. Its protein is CASSPRDRGDEKLFF.

V is TRBV7-9 and J is TRBJ2-1; D remains unclear. The CDR3 runs 15 residues. Trimming took 5 bases from V and 0 from J, leaving 11 bases between them. Germline V gene sequence: CDR1 SEHNR, CDR2 FQNEAQ (reference sequence). CDR3 coding DNA: TGTGCCAGCAGCGACCTTGGGGTCTCCTACAATGAGCAGTTCTTC. Translated: CASSDLGVSYNEQFF.

The chain combines TRBV19 with TRBJ1-1, with a tentative D call TRBD1 (6 bases). The V gene's germline CDR1 is LNHDA and CDR2 SQIVND (reference sequence). Trimming removed 5 bases at V and 1 base at J, with 11 bases between. The CDR3 consists of 14 residues. The CDR3 DNA is TGTGCCAGTAGTCTGAGGACAGAGAACACTGAAGCTTTCTTT. This sequence encodes CASSLRTENTEAFF.

A single count supports this clone. The CDR3 nucleotides read TGTGCCAGCAGTTTGTTTACGGGACAGGGGGGCCATCAGCCCCAGCATTTT. Translating gives CASSLFTGQGGHQPQHF. The V gene is TRBV28, the J gene TRBJ1-5; 11 nucleotides agree with TRBD1. Germline V CDR1 and CDR2: MDHEN, SYDVKM. The length of the CDR3 is 17 residues. V shed 3 bases and J 5 bases; nucleotides not matched to a gene: 9.

V gene TRBV7-9 combines with J gene TRBJ1-3; D is perhaps TRBD1 (5 bases). The CDR3 totals 13 residues. V was shortened by 3 bases and J by 3 bases, with 6 bases between the two germline ends. Germline V gene lookup returns CDR1 SEHNR and CDR2 FQNEAQ (reference sequence). In nucleotides, the CDR3 is TGTGCCAGCAGCTTCGGGGGTGGAAACACCATATATTTT. This translates into CASSFGGGNTIYF.

This sequence joins TRBV27 and TRBJ2-3; no firm D call. The CDR3 is made up of 12 amino acids. The V and J ends lost 5 bases and 2 bases respectively, with 5 bases between them. CDR1 and CDR2 (germline): MNHEY, SMNVEV (reference sequence). The CDR3 protein is CASSQNTDTQYF. The DNA for the CDR3 is TGTGCCAGCAGTCAAAACACAGATACGCAGTATTTT.

V usage is TRBV19 and J usage is TRBJ2-7; a possible D gene is TRBD2 (6 bases). V lost 5 bases and J 1 base, leaving 12 bases between the germline ends. CDR3 length: 14 amino acids. Per germline, CDR1 LNHDA and CDR2 SQIVND (reference sequence). Here the CDR3 reads CASSAFGGSYEQYF. CDR3 nucleotide sequence: TGTGCCAGTAGTGCCTTTGGGGGGTCCTACGAGCAGTACTTC.

V and J are TRBV10-3 and TRBJ2-7; 7 bases agree with TRBD1. Germline assignment: CDR1 ENHRY and CDR2 SYGVKD. The CDR3 runs 13 residues. After removal of 6 bases from V and 2 bases from J, the junction contained 4 bases not matched to a gene. The CDR3 is CAIRDRSAYEQYF. The CDR3 DNA is TGTGCCATCAGGGACAGGTCTGCCTACGAGCAGTACTTC.

The chain employs TRBV27 and TRBJ2-1, with 10 nucleotides matching TRBD2. V trimming: 5 bases; J trimming: 1 base; junction bases outside the gene matches: 5. The CDR3 runs 16 residues. Germline V CDR1 and CDR2: MNHEY, SMNVEV (reference sequence). CDR3 region: CASSPPTSGSYNEQFF. CDR3 nucleotide sequence: TGTGCCAGCAGTCCTCCGACTAGCGGGTCCTACAATGAGCAGTTCTTC.

This sequence joins TRBV19 and TRBJ2-7; TRBD2 matches at 13 bases. Trimming at V came to 5 bases and at J to 6 bases, leaving 10 bases not matched to a gene. Germline values: CDR1 LNHDA, CDR2 SQIVND (reference sequence). This CDR3 comprises 16 residues. CDR3 sequence reads: CASSRYGGTSGIEQYF. In nucleotides, the CDR3 is TGTGCCAGTAGTCGTTACGGAGGGACTAGCGGGATCGAGCAGTACTTC.

This chain joins TRBV6-5 and TRBJ1-5; no definite D call. Trimming removed 0 bases from V and 0 bases from J, with 6 bases in between. This CDR3 is 15 amino acids long. Looked up from germline, CDR1 is MNHEY and CDR2 is SVGAGI. Here the CDR3 reads CASSYSFDSNQPQHF. CDR3 DNA: TGTGCCAGCAGTTACTCATTCGATAGCAATCAGCCCCAGCATTTT.

The rearrangement uses TRBV6-1 and TRBJ2-7; 9 bases map to TRBD2. The CDR3 loop spans 13 amino acids. Trimming took 8 bases from V and 2 from J; bases not matched to a gene: 4. Germline V lookup: CDR1 MNHNS, CDR2 SASEGT. This chain's CDR3 is CASATSGAYEQYF. The DNA for the CDR3 is TGTGCCAGCGCGACTAGCGGCGCCTACGAGCAGTACTTC.

J is TRBJ2-7 and V is TRBV11-2, with unresolved D. Germline CDR1 and CDR2: SGHAT and FQNNGV. This CDR3 comprises 13 residues. V lost 4 bases, J lost 2 bases, and 9 bases lay in between. In DNA, the CDR3 is TGTGCCAGCAGCTCGACACTTACCTACGAGCAGTACTTC. Translation: CASSSTLTYEQYF.

This chain uses TRBV2 with TRBJ1-1; no clear D. This CDR3 comprises 12 residues. Trimming pared 5 bases from V and 1 base from J, leaving 5 bases between. Germline V gene data show CDR1 as SNHLY and CDR2 as FYNNEI. The CDR3: CASSIRNTEAFF. CDR3 sequence (DNA): TGTGCCAGCAGTATCAGGAACACTGAAGCTTTCTTT.

This clone has a single count. The chain has TRBV7-9 and TRBJ2-1; 8 bases map to TRBD2. J was trimmed by 10 bases and V by 2 bases; bases with no gene match: 7. Germline V lookup: CDR1 SEHNR, CDR2 FQNEAQ (reference sequence). The CDR3 contains 14 residues. The CDR3 coding sequence is TGTGCCAGCAGCTTATCCGCGGGGGGAGACGAGCAGTTCTTC. It is translated as CASSLSAGGDEQFF.

The rearrangement links TRBV6-1 to TRBJ2-2; 7 nucleotides align to TRBD1. J gave up 4 bases and V 4 bases, and 6 bases lay outside the gene matches. CDR3 length equals 15 residues. Germline CDR1 reads MNHNS; CDR2 reads SASEGT. In DNA, the CDR3 is TGTGCCAGCAGTGGACAGGGTTTGCGCACCGGGGAGCTGTTTTTT. Its protein product is CASSGQGLRTGELFF.

The chain employs TRBV6-5 and TRBJ2-1; tentatively, D is TRBD1 (6 bases). The germline V and J ends were trimmed by 4 bases and 2 bases, with 15 bases remaining between them. The CDR3 is 16 residues long. Germline assignment: CDR1 MNHEY and CDR2 SVGAGI. In nucleotides, the CDR3 is TGTGCCAGCAGTTCGACAGGTAGTTGGACCTACAATGAGCAGTTCTTC. This codes for CASSSTGSWTYNEQFF.

The chain couples TRBV18 to TRBJ1-2; 7 bases match TRBD1. The CDR3 sequence is 18 residues long. The junction had 10 bases not matched to a gene; V was cut back by 0 bases and J by 0 bases. Per germline, CDR1 KGHSH and CDR2 LQKENI. The CDR3 nucleotides read TGTGCCAGCTCACCACCTCGAGGGGGCGACCTAACTAACTATGGCTACACCTTC. Its translation: CASSPPRGGDLTNYGYTF.

CDR3 protein: CASSLAVWRGDYEQYF. The CDR3 DNA reads as TGTGCCAGCAGTTTAGCCGTCTGGCGGGGGGACTACGAGCAGTACTTC. The V and J genes are TRBV28 and TRBJ2-7; 8 bases are a match to TRBD2. The V gene's germline CDR1 is MDHEN and CDR2 SYDVKM. J lost 3 bases, V lost 2 bases, and 9 bases had no gene match. This CDR3 has 16 amino acids.

The chain links TRBV27 to TRBJ2-5, with TRBD2 matching over 11 bases. Trimming took 5 bases from V and 5 from J; bases not matched to a gene: 10. The CDR3 is 16 residues long. The germline gives CDR1 MNHEY, CDR2 SMNVEV (reference sequence). The CDR3 here is CASSPRASGRWETQYF. CDR3 sequence (DNA): TGTGCCAGCAGTCCCAGGGCTAGCGGGAGGTGGGAGACCCAGTACTTC.